This T cell receptor (beta chain) was sequenced for a study of PD-1 blockade in mismatch repair-deficient tumors. Study as a whole: Patients had 12 mismatch repair-deficient cancer types and were previously treated and progressing.

Study conclusions and caveats: All three positive peptides came from frameshift mutations, yielding roughly 130 blood TCRs. Tumor-resident clones, often undetectable pretreatment in blood, expanded then contracted after pembrolizumab.

Documented time point: 10-day in vitro stimulation with candidate mutation-associated neoantigen peptide 1. Cells were stimulated around ten days with each of 6 or 7 ELISpot-reactive neoantigens. Using immunoSEQ multiplex PCR, the repertoire was profiled, and TCRdb retains in-frame clones only, with some absent. Of approximately 10,000 clones in the sample, roughly 87% are singletons; the top ten hold over 12%. A note on this clone: Antigen unknown.

The input for sequencing was cells cultured in vitro, taken from a patient treated with pembrolizumab. This TCR derives from an adult with mismatch repair-deficient cancer.

Written as DNA, the CDR3 is TGTGCCAGCAGTGATCGTCAGGTCAGCTCCTACAATGAGCAGTTCTTC. Amino acids: CASSDRQVSSYNEQFF. V usage is TRBV2 and J usage is TRBJ2-1; no clear D. CDR1 and CDR2 from the germline V gene are SNHLY and FYNNEI. This CDR3 spans 16 amino acids. Trimming removed 3 bases from V and 0 bases from J, with 12 bases in between.